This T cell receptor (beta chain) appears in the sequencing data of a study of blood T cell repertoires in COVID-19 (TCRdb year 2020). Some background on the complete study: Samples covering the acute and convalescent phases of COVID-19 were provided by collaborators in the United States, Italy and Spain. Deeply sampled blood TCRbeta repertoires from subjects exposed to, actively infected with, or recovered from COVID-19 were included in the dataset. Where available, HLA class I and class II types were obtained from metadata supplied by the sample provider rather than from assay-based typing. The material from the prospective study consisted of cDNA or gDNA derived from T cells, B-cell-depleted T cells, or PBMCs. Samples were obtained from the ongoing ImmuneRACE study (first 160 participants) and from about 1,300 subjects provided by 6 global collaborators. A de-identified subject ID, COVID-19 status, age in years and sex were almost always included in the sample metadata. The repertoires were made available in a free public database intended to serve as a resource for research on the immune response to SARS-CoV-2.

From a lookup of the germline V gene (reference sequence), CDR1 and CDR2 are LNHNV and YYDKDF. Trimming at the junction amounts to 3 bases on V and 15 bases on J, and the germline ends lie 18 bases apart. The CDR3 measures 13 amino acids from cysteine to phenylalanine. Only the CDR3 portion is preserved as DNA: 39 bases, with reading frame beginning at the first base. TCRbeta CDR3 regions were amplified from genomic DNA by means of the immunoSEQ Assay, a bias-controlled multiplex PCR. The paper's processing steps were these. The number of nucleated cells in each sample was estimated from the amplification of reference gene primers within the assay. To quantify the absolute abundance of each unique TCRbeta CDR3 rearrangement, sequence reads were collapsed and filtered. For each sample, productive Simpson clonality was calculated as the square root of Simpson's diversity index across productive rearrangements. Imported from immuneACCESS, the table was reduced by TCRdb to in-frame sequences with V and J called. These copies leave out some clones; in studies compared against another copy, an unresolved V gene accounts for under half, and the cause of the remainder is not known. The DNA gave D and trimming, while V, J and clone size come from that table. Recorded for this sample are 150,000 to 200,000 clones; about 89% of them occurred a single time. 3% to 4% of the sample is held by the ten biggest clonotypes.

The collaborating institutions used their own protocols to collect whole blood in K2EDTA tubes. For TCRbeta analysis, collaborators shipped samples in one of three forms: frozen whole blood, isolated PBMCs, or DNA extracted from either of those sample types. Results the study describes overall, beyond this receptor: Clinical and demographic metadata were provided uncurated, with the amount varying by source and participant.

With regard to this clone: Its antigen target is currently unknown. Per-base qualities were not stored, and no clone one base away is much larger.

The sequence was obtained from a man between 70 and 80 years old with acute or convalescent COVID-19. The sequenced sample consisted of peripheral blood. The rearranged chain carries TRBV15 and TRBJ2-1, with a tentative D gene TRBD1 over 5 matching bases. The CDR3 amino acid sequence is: CATSRGLLRAAFF. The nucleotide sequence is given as TGTGCCACCAGCAGGGGCCTTCTCAGGGCCGCGTTCTTC.